Here is one TCR beta chain with its context. The source of the sample is a study of blood T cell repertoires in COVID-19. On the study more broadly: The United States, Italy and Spain supplied acute and convalescent COVID-19 samples. PBMCs, B-cell-depleted T cells, or T cells provided the cDNA or gDNA that made up the material.

Seattle researchers signed up patients amid active infection and tracked them longitudinally. V gave up 7 bases and J gave up 1 base, with 19 bases separating them. The germline V gene encodes CDR1 MDHEN and CDR2 SYDVKM. The CDR3 is 17 residues long. Original processing notes: The assay estimated nucleated cells by amplifying reference gene primers. Libraries were prepared by immunoSEQ multiplex PCR; TCRdb keeps only in-frame clonotypes and omits some of them. Clone size and V and J calls were adopted from that table, with D and trimming inferred from the DNA. This table has roughly 30,000 clones, 90% to 95% appearing once.

Sequencing used peripheral blood. The V and J genes are TRBV28 and TRBJ2-2; tentatively, D is TRBD1 (6 bases). The source is a woman aged 70-85 years with COVID-19, enrolled during active disease. The CDR3 DNA follows: TGTGCCAGCAATCCAATGTGGCCACAGGGGAACACCGGGGAGCTGTTTTTT. It specifies CASNPMWPQGNTGELFF.